This T cell receptor (beta chain) was captured by sequencing in a study of blood T cells in healthy people across ages. The germline V gene encodes CDR1 LGHDT and CDR2 YNNKEL (reference sequence). The CDR3 has 13 amino acids. Trimming stripped 0 bases from V and 9 bases from J, with 6 bases between. Combining a sample-barcoded 5' primer with a J-beta primer mix, a second PCR ran for roughly 7 to 12 cycles. The template-switch adaptor, which had 12 random nucleotides, put a tag on each cDNA molecule. TCRdb itself ran the 5' RACE reads through MiXCR, one entry per CDR3 protein. Of about 780,000 distinct CDR3 sequences detected, 35% to 60% appear once; the ten largest clones hold roughly 20%.

This rearrangement joins TRBV3-1 to TRBJ1-6; unclear D gene. This TCR was sampled from a man aged 80 or over in good health. Sequencing input: blood. The CDR3 reads CASSQDRVSPLHF. The CDR3 DNA follows: TGTGCCAGCAGCCAAGATCGGGTTTCACCCCTCCACTTT.